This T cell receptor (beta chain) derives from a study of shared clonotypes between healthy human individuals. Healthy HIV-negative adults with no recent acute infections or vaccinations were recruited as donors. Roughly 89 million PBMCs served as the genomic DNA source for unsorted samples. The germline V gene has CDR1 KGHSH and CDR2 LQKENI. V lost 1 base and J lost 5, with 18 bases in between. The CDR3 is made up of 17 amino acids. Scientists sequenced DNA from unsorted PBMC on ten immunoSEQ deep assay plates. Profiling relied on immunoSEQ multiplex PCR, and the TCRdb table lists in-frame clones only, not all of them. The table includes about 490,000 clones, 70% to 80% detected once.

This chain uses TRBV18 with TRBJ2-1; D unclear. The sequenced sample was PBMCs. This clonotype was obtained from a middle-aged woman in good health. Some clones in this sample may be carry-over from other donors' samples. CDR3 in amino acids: CASSPRTPTLDDNEQFF. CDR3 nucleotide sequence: TGTGCCAGCTCACCACGGACGCCGACACTGGACGACAATGAGCAGTTCTTC.